These T cell receptor beta chains were read from a single sample in a study of CD8 T cell repertoires and HIV-1 epitope variants. Repertoires were generated with immunoSEQ multiplex PCR, while TCRdb's copy carries only in-frame clones and drops some. The sample shows some 100,000 clones, 70% to 75% of them seen only once. Sequenced material: uncultured baseline CD8+ T cells from peripheral blood mononuclear cells (PBMCs). The receptor source for this set is a male donor with HIV. Each CDR3 is given with its conserved first and last residue. The D gene is left open where the match is weak. Size is omitted from some rows. Given values are once, few, many or a class for expanded clones.

d_call j_call clone_size v_call cdr3_aa cdr3_nt
. TRBJ2-2 . TRBV5-1 CASSKDTPKNTGELFF TGCGCCAGCAGTAAAGACACCCCAAAGAACACCGGGGAGCTGTTTTTT
. TRBJ2-1 . TRBV27 CASSFFHEQFF TGTGCCAGCAGTTTCTTCCATGAGCAGTTCTTC
. TRBJ1-6 few TRBV7-9 CASGQGGSPLHF TGTGCCAGCGGGCAGGGTGGTTCACCCCTCCACTTT
. TRBJ1-1 . TRBV18 CASSTGNTEAFF TGTGCCAGCTCGACAGGGAACACTGAAGCTTTCTTT
. TRBJ1-3 . TRBV7-2 CAQGSGVGNTIYF TGTGCCCAAGGGTCGGGGGTCGGAAACACCATATATTTT
TRBD1 TRBJ2-5 . TRBV28 CASRTTGVGQETQYF TGTGCCAGCAGGACGACAGGGGTTGGCCAAGAGACCCAGTACTTC
. TRBJ2-5 . TRBV7-2 CASSPRTGGETQYF TGTGCCAGCAGCCCCCGGACGGGCGGGGAGACCCAGTACTTC
TRBD1 TRBJ2-7 . TRBV19 CASSMQQGATYEQYF TGTGCCAGTAGTATGCAACAGGGGGCAACCTACGAGCAGTACTTC
. TRBJ2-2 . TRBV18 CASSPGGSHTGELFF TGTGCCAGCTCACCTGGGGGTTCTCACACCGGGGAGCTGTTTTTT
. TRBJ2-6 once TRBV29-1 CSVEQGGTGANVLTF TGCAGCGTTGAACAGGGGGGAACTGGGGCCAACGTCCTGACTTTC
TRBD1 TRBJ1-1 few TRBV19 CASRGQGGKYTEAFF TGTGCCAGTAGAGGACAGGGAGGGAAGTACACTGAAGCTTTCTTT
TRBD2 TRBJ2-3 . TRBV10-1 CASRSSGRATSTDTQYF TGCGCCAGCAGGAGTAGCGGGAGGGCCACTAGCACAGATACGCAGTATTTT
. TRBJ2-1 . TRBV28 CASTETVSSYNEQFF TGTGCCAGCACCGAGACGGTAAGCTCCTACAATGAGCAGTTCTTC
. TRBJ1-6 few TRBV6-1 CASSANLSPLHF TGTGCCAGCAGTGCCAATCTTTCACCCCTCCACTTT
. TRBJ2-3 . TRBV21-1 CATPRAGRGDTQYF TGTGCCACCCCCCGGGCAGGACGGGGAGATACGCAGTATTTT
TRBD2 TRBJ2-3 few TRBV9 CASSVREGRTDTQYF TGTGCCAGCAGCGTAAGGGAGGGCCGGACAGATACGCAGTATTTT
. TRBJ2-7 once TRBV4-2 CASSQGEGSAYEQYF TGTGCCAGCAGCCAAGGAGAGGGTAGCGCCTACGAGCAGTACTTC
TRBD2 TRBJ2-1 . TRBV27 CASSTRLAGADEQFF TGTGCCAGCAGCACCCGACTAGCGGGGGCGGATGAGCAGTTCTTC
TRBD1 TRBJ1-5 . TRBV6-6 CASLKGQGASNQPQHF TGTGCCAGCCTCAAGGGACAGGGGGCAAGCAATCAGCCCCAGCATTTT
. TRBJ2-7 many TRBV2 CASSESVREQYF TGTGCCAGCAGTGAAAGCGTTAGGGAGCAGTACTTC
TRBD1 TRBJ2-7 . TRBV5-1 CASSSEQGSYEQYF TGCGCCAGCAGCTCCGAACAGGGGTCCTACGAGCAGTACTTC
TRBD1 TRBJ2-1 . TRBV5-1 CASSLLPGQSAEQFF TGCGCCAGCAGCTTGCTGCCGGGACAGAGTGCTGAGCAGTTCTTC
. TRBJ1-4 few TRBV28 CASSLAGGRNEKLFF TGTGCCAGCAGTTTAGCCGGGGGGCGGAATGAAAAACTGTTTTTT
. TRBJ2-5 . TRBV7-2 CASTPTGETQYF TGTGCCAGCACTCCCACTGGAGAGACCCAGTACTTC
TRBD1 TRBJ2-3 . TRBV9 CASSVGLGTGVHTDTQYF TGTGCCAGCAGCGTGGGACTGGGGACAGGGGTTCACACAGATACGCAGTATTTT
. TRBJ2-1 . TRBV7-3 CASSLRSSYNEQFF TGTGCCAGCAGCTTACGATCCTCCTACAATGAGCAGTTCTTC
TRBD1 TRBJ1-3 . TRBV27 CASRRTGGRNTIYF TGTGCCAGCAGGCGGACAGGGGGCCGGAACACCATATATTTT
. TRBJ1-2 . TRBV6-1 CASTSDWLNYGYTF TGTGCCAGCACTTCGGACTGGTTGAACTATGGCTACACCTTC
TRBD1 TRBJ1-1 few TRBV18 CASSPPGTGVGTEAFF TGTGCCAGCTCACCACCGGGTACAGGGGTGGGCACTGAAGCTTTCTTT
. TRBJ2-3 . TRBV29-1 CSVGPDTQYF TGCAGCGTGGGACCAGATACGCAGTATTTT
. TRBJ1-4 many TRBV7-9 CASSARPRGRNEKLFF TGTGCCAGCAGCGCCCGTCCCAGGGGTAGGAATGAAAAACTGTTTTTT
. TRBJ1-2 . TRBV6-5 CASSYSSVGAYGYTF TGTGCCAGCAGTTACTCGTCAGTGGGCGCCTATGGCTACACCTTC
. TRBJ2-3 . TRBV9 CASSVAESTDTQYF TGTGCCAGCAGCGTCGCAGAGAGCACAGATACGCAGTATTTT
. TRBJ1-1 . TRBV9 CASSSEVQTEAFF TGTGCCAGCAGCTCCGAGGTTCAAACTGAAGCTTTCTTT